This T cell receptor beta chain appears in the sequencing data of a study of spatial heterogeneity in lung cancer. Study-wide findings and caveats: Resection saw ubiquitous expanded tumor TCRs appear in blood more than follow-up did.

This clonotype was seen many times. Its target is unknown. This sample's time point: sample taken at primary tumor resection. In each case, whole RNA from tumor, nontumor lung or frozen PBMC was sequenced unsorted. The CDR3 spans 16 residues. The germline CDR1 and CDR2 sequences are ENHRY and SYGVKD. V shed 3 bases and J 8 bases; nucleotides not matched to a gene: 11. TCR cDNA molecules each carried a unique molecular identifier. TCRdb reanalysed the 5' RACE reads using MiXCR and keeps one entry per CDR3 protein. The data show 36,000 or so distinct CDR3 sequences, 4% to 6% seen once. This chain joins TRBV10-3 and TRBJ2-1, with 9 bases fitting TRBD2. The origin of this receptor is a female donor with early-stage non-small cell lung cancer. This sample comprised PBMCs, obtained at surgery. The CDR3 spells CAISDPPPGGRDEQFF. The CDR3 DNA is TGTGCCATCAGTGATCCCCCCCCTGGCGGGAGGGATGAGCAGTTCTTC.